Detailed here is one T cell receptor (beta chain). Its specific antigen is unknown. Base-call qualities are not available, and no considerably larger clone is one nucleotide away. The record originates from a study of T cells in Graves' hyperthyroidism and ophthalmopathy (dated by TCRdb to the late 2010s). Some background on the complete study: Peripheral blood was collected at initial diagnosis, before any treatment. After blood sampling, hyperthyroidism patients were treated with methimazole at a starting dose of 30 mg daily, and ophthalmopathy patients were treated with high-dose intravenous methylprednisolone. Prospective prediction of ophthalmopathy was tested in an independent validation cohort of about 19 hyperthyroidism patients and approximately 17 patients who later progressed to ophthalmopathy. The 75 to 100 discovery patients were randomly divided into training and test sets at a 7:3 ratio. A discovery cohort of roughly 96 patients, roughly 45 with Graves' ophthalmopathy and 57 with stable Graves' hyperthyroidism, was used to find distinguishing TCR V-J signatures. The paper describes TCR Vbeta CDR3 sequencing of 135 peripheral blood samples, made up of 43 ophthalmopathy patients, some 76 hyperthyroidism patients and roughly 17 progressor patients. The study also compared thyroid tissue and blood T-cell repertoires from a handful of Graves' hyperthyroidism patients.

V has 2 bases trimmed and J has 4 bases trimmed; junction bases matching no gene number 3. The CDR3 holds 14 amino acids from the cysteine to the phenylalanine. Solely the CDR3 DNA is kept, with 42 bases framed from the first base. Looking up the germline V gene yields CDR1 SGHVS and CDR2 FQNEAQ. The TCR beta CDR3 regions were amplified from the RNA transcripts. A first-round RT-PCR of the TCR CDR3 used the HTBI primer set with the Qiagen OneStep RT-PCR kit. The libraries were constructed in a second round of multiplex PCR and then size-selected and purified. Sequencing of the libraries was done on an Illumina HiSeq2000 using paired-end 100 bp reads. The study's own analysis went as follows. SOAPnuke was used to process the raw data, with reads discarded if the reads contained adapters or uncalled bases, had a mean Phred below 15, or lacked an exact constant-primer or identifier match. COPE v1.2.5 was used to merge high-quality paired reads, and clonotypes were defined as unique nucleotide sequences. MiTCR v1.1 was used to align clonotypes to the IMGT TRBV, TRBD and TRBJ reference segments. The analysis was restricted to V-J combinations with a frequency above 0.0001, which together covered about 99% of the repertoires. The TCS score was defined as F50 (clonal expansion) divided by E x V (chaos), with BLOSUM62-based TCRdist calculated between CDR3 peptides within each V-J. Welch's t-statistics and random forest reduced 500 to 650 V-J features to roughly 13, which were used in a naive Bayes classifier (R e1071). TCRdb trimmed the raw reads at Q25, called clones with MiXCR and kept productive beta chains. Rows matching on CDR3 protein sequence are summarized as one entry with the most common DNA and genes. These V and J calls originate from TCRdb's pipeline instead of the authors' own analysis. The table for this sample lists some 250,000 distinct CDR3 sequences; nearly 15% of them were counted only once. The ten largest make up about 33% of the sample.

Hyperthyroidism patients were newly diagnosed, with disease duration under 2 months, and aged 18 to 65 years. Exclusion was applied to patients with uncontrolled infections, other autoimmune diseases, pregnancy or lactation. Clinical symptoms, serum thyroxine and TRAb, thyroid ultrasound, and orbital computed tomography formed the basis for the diagnoses. Blood from progressor patients was collected at the time of first diagnosis with hyperthyroidism, before any ophthalmopathy symptoms had appeared. Ficoll-Paque density gradient centrifugation was used to isolate PBMCs from approximately 10 ml of fresh peripheral blood. Patients classed as progressors first received a Graves' hyperthyroidism diagnosis and then went on to develop ophthalmopathy during follow-up. Trizol reagent was used to extract total RNA, and RNA quality was then checked on an Agilent 2100 Bioanalyzer. What the work shows at the level of the full study, not this receptor alone: No statistical method was used to set the sample size in advance, and investigators knew the group allocation. During validation, the model predicted progression to ophthalmopathy a median of around six months ahead of onset, with roughly 65% sensitivity and less than 85% specificity. Most expanded thyroid clonotypes (frequency above 0.001) were also found in blood, which suggests that blood repertoires may mirror thyroid immune responses. Ophthalmopathy was separated from stable hyperthyroidism by a 13 V-J signature model, with approximately 89% sensitivity and roughly 84% specificity obtained in cross-validation and 80%/75% obtained in testing.

Sequenced material: blood. This receptor was identified in a woman aged 50 to 60 with Graves' hyperthyroidism that later progressed to Graves' ophthalmopathy. Recombination connected TRBV7-8 to TRBJ2-7, with TRBD1 matching 9 junction bases. The DNA sequence follows: TGTGCCAGCAGCTTACGGACAGGGGATTACGAGCAGTACTTC. This encodes CASSLRTGDYEQYF. Extended through the reference TRBV7-8 and TRBJ2-7 proteins, this CDR3 yields the full variable domain: GAGVSQSPRYKVAKRGQDVALRCDPISGHVSLFWYQQALGQGPEFLTYFQNEAQLDKSGLPSDRFFAERPEGSVSTLKIQRTQQEDSAVYLCASSLRTGDYEQYFGPGTRLTVT.